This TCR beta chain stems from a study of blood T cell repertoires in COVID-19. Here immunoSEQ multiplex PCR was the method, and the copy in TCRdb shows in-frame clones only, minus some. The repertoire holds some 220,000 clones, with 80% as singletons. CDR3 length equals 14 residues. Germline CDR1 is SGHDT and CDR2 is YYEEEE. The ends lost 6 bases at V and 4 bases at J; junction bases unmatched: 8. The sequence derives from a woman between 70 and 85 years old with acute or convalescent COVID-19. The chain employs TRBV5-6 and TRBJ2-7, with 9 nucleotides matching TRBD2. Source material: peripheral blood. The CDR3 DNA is TGTGCCAGCACCCCGGGACTAGCTCCGTACGAGCAGTACTTC. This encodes CASTPGLAPYEQYF.